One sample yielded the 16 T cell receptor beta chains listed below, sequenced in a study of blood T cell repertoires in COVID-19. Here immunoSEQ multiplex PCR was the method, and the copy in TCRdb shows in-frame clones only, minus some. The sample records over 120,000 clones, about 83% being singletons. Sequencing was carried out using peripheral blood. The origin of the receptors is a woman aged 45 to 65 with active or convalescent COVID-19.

CDR3 DNA: TGCGCCAGCAGCCAAACACGACTAGCGGGAGGGAACGAGCAGTACTTC. Protein sequence: CASSQTRLAGGNEQYF. The gene calls are TRBV4-3 and TRBJ2-7; 14 bases line up with TRBD2. Trimming at V came to 2 bases and at J to 5 bases, leaving 5 bases not matched to a gene. The germline gives CDR1 LGHNA, CDR2 YSLEER. The CDR3 covers 16 residues.

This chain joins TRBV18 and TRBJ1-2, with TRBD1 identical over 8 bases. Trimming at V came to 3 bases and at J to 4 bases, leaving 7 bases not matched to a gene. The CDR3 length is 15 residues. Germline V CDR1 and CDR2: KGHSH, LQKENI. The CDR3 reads CASSPGMQGAYGYTF. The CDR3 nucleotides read TGTGCCAGCTCACCGGGCATGCAGGGGGCCTATGGCTACACCTTC. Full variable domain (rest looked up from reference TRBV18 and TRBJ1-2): NAGVMQNPRHLVRRRGQEARLRCSPMKGHSHVYWYRQLPEEGLKFMVYLQKENIIDESGMPKERFSAEFPKEGPSILRIQQVVRGDSAAYFCASSPGMQGAYGYTFGSGTRLTVV.

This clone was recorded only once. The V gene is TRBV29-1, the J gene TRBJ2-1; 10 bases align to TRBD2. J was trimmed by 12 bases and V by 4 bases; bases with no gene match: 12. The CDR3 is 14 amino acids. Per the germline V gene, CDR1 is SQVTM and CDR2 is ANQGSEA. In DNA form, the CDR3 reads TGCAGCGTTGTTGTACTAGCGGGGCAATCATGGCAGTTCTTC. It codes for CSVVVLAGQSWQFF.

The CDR3 loop is CAWSFVSGRANEQFF. In nucleotides, the CDR3 is TGTGCCTGGAGTTTCGTTAGCGGGAGAGCAAATGAGCAGTTCTTC. The rearrangement uses TRBV30 and TRBJ2-1, with 9 bases identical to TRBD2. This CDR3 contains 15 residues. After removal of 2 bases from V and 7 bases from J, the junction contained 9 bases not matched to a gene. From germline, CDR1 is GTSNPN and CDR2 SVGIG (reference sequence).

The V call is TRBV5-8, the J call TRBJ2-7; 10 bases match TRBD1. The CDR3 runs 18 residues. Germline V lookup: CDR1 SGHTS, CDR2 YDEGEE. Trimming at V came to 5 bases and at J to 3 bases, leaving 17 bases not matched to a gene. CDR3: CASSLLFLRTGGIYEQYF. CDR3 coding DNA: TGTGCCAGCAGTTTGTTATTCTTACGGACAGGGGGTATCTACGAGCAGTACTTC.

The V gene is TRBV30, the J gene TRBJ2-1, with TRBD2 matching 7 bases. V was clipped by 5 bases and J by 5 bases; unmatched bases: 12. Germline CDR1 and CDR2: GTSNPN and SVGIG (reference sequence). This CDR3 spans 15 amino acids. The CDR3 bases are TGTGCCTGGGGAACAGGACTAGTGAAAGACAATGAGCAGTTCTTC. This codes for CAWGTGLVKDNEQFF.

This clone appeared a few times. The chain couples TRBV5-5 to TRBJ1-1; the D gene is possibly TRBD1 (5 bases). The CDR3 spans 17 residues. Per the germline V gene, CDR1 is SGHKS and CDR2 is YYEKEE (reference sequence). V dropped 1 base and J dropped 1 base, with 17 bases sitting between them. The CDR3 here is CASSLSSRDRGNTEAFF. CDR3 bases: TGTGCCAGCAGCTTGTCGTCCAGGGATAGAGGGAACACTGAAGCTTTCTTT.

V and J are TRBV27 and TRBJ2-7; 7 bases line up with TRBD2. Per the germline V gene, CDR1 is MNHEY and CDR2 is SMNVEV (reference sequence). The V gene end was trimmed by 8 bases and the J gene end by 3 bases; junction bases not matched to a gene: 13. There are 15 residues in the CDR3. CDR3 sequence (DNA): TGTGCCAGCCAAGTTATTGGGGGGGATATCTACGAGCAGTACTTC. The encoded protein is CASQVIGGDIYEQYF.

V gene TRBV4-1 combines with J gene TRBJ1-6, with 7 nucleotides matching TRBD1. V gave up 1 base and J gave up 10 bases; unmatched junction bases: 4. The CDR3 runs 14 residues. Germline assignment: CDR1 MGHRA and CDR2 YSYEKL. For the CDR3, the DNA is TGCGCCAGCAGCCAAGGGAAAGGGGGCTCACCCCTCCACTTT. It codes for CASSQGKGGSPLHF.

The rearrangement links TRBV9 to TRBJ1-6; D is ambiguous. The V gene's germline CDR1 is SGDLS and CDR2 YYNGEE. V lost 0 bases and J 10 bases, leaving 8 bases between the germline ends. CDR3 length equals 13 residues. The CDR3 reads CASSVGPSSPLHF. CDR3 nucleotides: TGTGCCAGCAGCGTAGGCCCTAGCTCACCCCTCCACTTT.

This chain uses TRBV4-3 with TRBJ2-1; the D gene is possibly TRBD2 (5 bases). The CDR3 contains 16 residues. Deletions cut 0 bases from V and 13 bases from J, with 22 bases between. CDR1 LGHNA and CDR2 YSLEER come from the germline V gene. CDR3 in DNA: TGCGCCAGCAGCCAAGAACGGGCCCTAGGACTCCTGAGACAGTTCTTC. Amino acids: CASSQERALGLLRQFF.

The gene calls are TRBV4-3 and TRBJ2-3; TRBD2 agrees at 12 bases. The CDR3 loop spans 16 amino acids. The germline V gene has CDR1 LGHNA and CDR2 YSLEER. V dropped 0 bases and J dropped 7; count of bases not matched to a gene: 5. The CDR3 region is CASSQDSSGGAYTQYF. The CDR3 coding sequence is TGCGCCAGCAGCCAAGATTCTAGCGGGGGGGCTTATACGCAGTATTTT.

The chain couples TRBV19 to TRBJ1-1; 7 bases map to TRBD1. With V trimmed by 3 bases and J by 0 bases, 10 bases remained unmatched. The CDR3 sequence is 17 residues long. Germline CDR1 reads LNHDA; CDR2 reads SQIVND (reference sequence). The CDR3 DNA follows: TGTGCCAGTAGTATGAGTCAGACAGGGACATTGAACACTGAAGCTTTCTTT. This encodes CASSMSQTGTLNTEAFF.

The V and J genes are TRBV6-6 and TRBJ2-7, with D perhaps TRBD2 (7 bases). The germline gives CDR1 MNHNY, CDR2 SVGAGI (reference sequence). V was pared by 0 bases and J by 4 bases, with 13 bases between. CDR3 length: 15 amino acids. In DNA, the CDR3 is TGTGCCAGCAGTTACTCGAGAGGGAGGGGGTACGAGCAGTACTTC. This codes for CASSYSRGRGYEQYF.

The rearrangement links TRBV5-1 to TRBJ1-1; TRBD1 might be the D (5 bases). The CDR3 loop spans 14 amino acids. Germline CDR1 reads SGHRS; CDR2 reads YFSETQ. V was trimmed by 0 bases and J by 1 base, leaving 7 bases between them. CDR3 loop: CASSLGQRNTEAFF. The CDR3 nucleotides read TGCGCCAGCAGCTTGGGACAGAGGAACACTGAAGCTTTCTTT.

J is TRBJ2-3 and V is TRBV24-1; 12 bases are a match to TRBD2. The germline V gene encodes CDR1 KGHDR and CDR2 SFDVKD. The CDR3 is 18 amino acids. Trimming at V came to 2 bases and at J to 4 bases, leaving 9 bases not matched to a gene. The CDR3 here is CATSDSLAGGPRADTQYF. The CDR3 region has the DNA TGTGCCACCAGTGATTCGCTAGCGGGAGGGCCCCGGGCAGATACGCAGTATTTT.